The 8 T cell receptor beta chains listed next were all sequenced from one sample in a study of shared clonotypes between healthy human individuals. The protocol was immunoSEQ multiplex PCR, while the TCRdb copy is restricted to in-frame clones and leaves out a portion. The sample consists of about 1.1 million clones, around 77% of them appearing once. The sample was memory CD4+ T cells from PBMCs. As to subset: CD45RA-negative fraction. The receptors were sampled from a man between 18 and 29 years old in good health. Some clones in this sample may be carry-over from other donors' samples.

This rearrangement joins TRBV30 to TRBJ1-2; 8 nucleotides agree with TRBD1. V trimming: 3 bases; J trimming: 4 bases; junction bases outside the gene matches: 4. The CDR3 loop spans 13 amino acids. Germline assignment: CDR1 GTSNPN and CDR2 SVGIG (reference sequence). CDR3 bases: TGTGCCTGGAGCTACAGGGGGACCTATGGCTACACCTTC. It yields the protein CAWSYRGTYGYTF.

Here the CDR3 DNA reads TGCAGCGTTGGGACTCAGCGGGAGGGGGAGACCCAGTACTTC. It codes for CSVGTQREGETQYF. The chain uses TRBV29-1 and TRBJ2-5; 10 bases agree with TRBD2. The CDR3 runs 14 residues. The V gene end was trimmed by 4 bases and the J gene end by 5 bases; junction bases not matched to a gene: 7. CDR1 and CDR2 (germline): SQVTM, ANQGSEA.

This chain links TRBV14 with TRBJ2-6, with TRBD1 as a possible D gene (6 bases). This CDR3 has 14 amino acids. V was shortened by 3 bases and J by 9 bases, with 12 bases between the two germline ends. Germline CDR1 and CDR2: SGHDN and FVKESK. The DNA for the CDR3 is TGTGCCAGCAGCCACGGGACACGGGGCAACGTCCTGACTTTC. Its protein is CASSHGTRGNVLTF.

A few counts support this clone. V gene TRBV29-1 combines with J gene TRBJ1-1, with 9 positions matching TRBD1. CDR3 length: 17 amino acids. The V segment lost 6 bases and the J segment 0 bases; nucleotides outside the gene matches: 14. Germline CDR1 and CDR2: SQVTM and ANQGSEA. The CDR3 reads CSVGKPGQGGMNTEAFF. In nucleotides, the CDR3 is TGCAGCGTCGGAAAGCCGGGACAGGGAGGGATGAACACTGAAGCTTTCTTT.

This chain joins TRBV27 and TRBJ2-4; TRBD1 or TRBD2 may be the D gene (6 bases each). CDR1 MNHEY and CDR2 SMNVEV come from the germline V gene (reference sequence). Trimming removed 4 bases from V and 15 bases from J, with 19 bases in between. This CDR3 comprises 13 residues. The CDR3 region is CASSSMGRRGVYF. The CDR3 nucleotides read TGTGCCAGCAGTTCTATGGGGCGTAGGGGGGTGTACTTC.

This rearrangement joins TRBV19 to TRBJ2-3, with 7 bases fitting TRBD2. CDR1 is LNHDA, CDR2 SQIVND, per germline (reference sequence). There are 14 residues in the CDR3. The junction had 1 base not matched to a gene; V was cut back by 2 bases and J by 2 bases. In DNA form, the CDR3 reads TGTGCCAGTAGTATAAGCGGGACCACAGATACGCAGTATTTT. Protein product: CASSISGTTDTQYF. Looking up the rest from reference TRBV19 and TRBJ2-3 gives the full variable domain: DGGITQSPKYLFRKEGQNVTLSCEQNLNHDAMYWYRQDPGQGLRLIYYSQIVNDFQKGDIAEGYSVSREKKESFPLTVTSAQKNPTAFYLCASSISGTTDTQYFGPGTRLTVL.

The chain carries TRBV4-1 and TRBJ1-5; tentatively, D is TRBD1 (5 bases). The CDR3 totals 13 residues. In germline, CDR1 is MGHRA, CDR2 YSYEKL. The V and J ends lost 1 base and 9 bases respectively, with 10 bases between them. CDR3 sequence: CASSQGGGGPQHF. CDR3 DNA: TGCGCCAGCAGCCAAGGGGGCGGGGGGCCCCAGCATTTT.

As for this clone: A far larger clone is a single base away, which makes a read error likely. The chain is built from TRBV10-3 and TRBJ2-3; a weak D match, TRBD2 (6 bases). CDR3 length equals 15 residues. CDR1 and CDR2 (germline): ENHRY, SYGVKD. CDR3 DNA: TGTGTCATCAGGACCTCGGGAGCCGACACAGATACGCAGTATTTT. It yields the protein CVIRTSGADTDTQYF.